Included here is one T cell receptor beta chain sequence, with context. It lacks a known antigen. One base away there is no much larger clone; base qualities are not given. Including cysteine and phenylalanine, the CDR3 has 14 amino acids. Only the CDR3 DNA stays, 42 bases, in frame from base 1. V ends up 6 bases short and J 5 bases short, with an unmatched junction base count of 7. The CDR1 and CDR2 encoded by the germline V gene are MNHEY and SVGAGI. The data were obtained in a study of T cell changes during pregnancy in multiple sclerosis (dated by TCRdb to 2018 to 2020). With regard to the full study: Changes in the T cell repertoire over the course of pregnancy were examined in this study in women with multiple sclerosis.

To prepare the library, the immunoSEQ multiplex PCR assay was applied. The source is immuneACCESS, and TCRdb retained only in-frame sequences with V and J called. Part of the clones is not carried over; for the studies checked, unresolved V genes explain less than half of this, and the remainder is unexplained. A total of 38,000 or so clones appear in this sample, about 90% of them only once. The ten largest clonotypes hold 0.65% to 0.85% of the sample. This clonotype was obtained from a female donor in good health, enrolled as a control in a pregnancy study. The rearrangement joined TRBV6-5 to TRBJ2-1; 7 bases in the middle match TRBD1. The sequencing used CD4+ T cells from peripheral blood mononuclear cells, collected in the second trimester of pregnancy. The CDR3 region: CASRKRGGDNEQFF. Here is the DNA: TGTGCCAGCAGGAAGCGAGGGGGCGACAATGAGCAGTTCTTC.